This TCR beta chain emerged from a study of tumor-infiltrating lymphocytes in glioblastoma multiforme (dated by TCRdb to about 2017). Context from the whole study: Whether intratumoral genomic heterogeneity fosters TIL diversity was tested through joint investigation of somatic mutations, TIL diversity and immune response activity.

TCRB libraries were constructed from RNA through three rounds of nested multiplex PCR following a modified ARM-PCR protocol with multiple V-beta primers and a C-beta primer. Starting from approximately 0.51 ug of total RNA, TCRB-specific cDNA was synthesized using ProtoScript II Reverse Transcriptase and a C-beta primer. For the TCRB libraries, no unique molecular identifiers were described. The third PCR added barcodes and adapters over around 25 cycles with Deep VentR (exo-) polymerase, followed by gel purification of 250-500 bp bands. An Illumina HiSeq 2500 generating 250 bp paired-end reads was used to sequence the TCRB libraries. The study's processing was this. Trimmomatic was used to clean reads, FLASH to merge reads, MiGEC to assign V, D and J segments, and VDJtools to perform the analysis. The Shannon-Wiener diversity index, calculated using VDJtools, was used to quantify repertoire diversity. TCRdb reworked the public reads: Q25 trimming with fastp, MiXCR clone assembly, productive beta chains retained. Rows with a matching CDR3 protein are joined into one entry that keeps the most common DNA and genes. Here the V and J calls rest on TCRdb's processing, not on the authors' analysis. This sample lists over 8,000 distinct CDR3 sequences; around 70% were detected once. The ten largest account for around 50% of the sample.

Of note for this clonotype: The clone's antigen remains unknown. Qualities for individual bases were not recorded, and no much larger clone is one base off.

Summary of the overall study and its limitations: The authors noted that sorting T cells into functional subsets, which was not done in the study, would be a future improvement. Generalizability was limited because only one glioblastoma patient was included in the TCR and somatic mutation analysis. Clone frequencies may be distorted by RNA-based TCR sequencing because unequal numbers of TCR transcripts are carried by T cells.

According to the germline V gene, CDR1 reads SQVTM and CDR2 reads ANQGSEA. V and J lose 3 bases and 5 bases, and a span of 3 bases separates them. The CDR3 runs 10 amino acids, cysteine and phenylalanine included. This entry keeps only the CDR3 DNA: 30 bases, framed from base 1. The AllPrep DNA/RNA mini kit was used to purify genomic DNA and total RNA at the same time from each of the ten or so tumor samples. Every RNA sample had an OD 260/280 ratio above 1.9 and an RNA integrity number above 6.5. The chain employs TRBV29-1 and TRBJ2-3; the D gene cannot be named for sure. The sequencing input was brain tumor tissue. This receptor was identified in a male donor with glioblastoma. The nucleotide sequence is TGCAGCGTTGACCGAGATACGCAGTATTTT. Translated, it gives CSVDRDTQYF.